This passage covers 2 T cell receptor beta chains from one sample sequenced in a study of Tregs in tolerant kidney transplant recipients. Assay used: immunoSEQ multiplex PCR; TCRdb lists only in-frame clones, some missing. The data show about 110,000 clones, with 90% seen just once and roughly 0.31% held by the top ten. Sequencing was performed on CD4+ T cells from blood, taken before the transplant. These TCRs come from a human donor who received a combined kidney and bone marrow transplant.

The V and J genes are TRBV9 and TRBJ2-1; 7 bases agree with TRBD1. V shed 4 bases and J 4 bases; nucleotides not matched to a gene: 8. The CDR3 runs to 15 residues. Germline values: CDR1 SGDLS, CDR2 YYNGEE. CDR3 bases: TGTGCCAGCAGCTTTAGGACAGGCCGGTACAATGAGCAGTTCTTC. The encoded protein is CASSFRTGRYNEQFF.

This chain connects TRBV5-6 to TRBJ1-2; no clear D. In germline, CDR1 is SGHDT, CDR2 YYEEEE. Trimming cost V 3 bases and J 3 bases, with 9 bases left between them. CDR3 length: 13 amino acids. The chain's CDR3 is CASSYGSDYGYTF. Written as DNA, the CDR3 is TGTGCCAGCAGCTACGGGTCCGACTATGGCTACACCTTC.